This TCR beta chain is drawn from a study of OX40 agonist ivuxolimab in advanced cancers. Broader study findings: CD4+ and CD8+ blood T cells expanded clonally by week 6 at 0.1 to 3.0 mg/kg. Expanded clones were, on average, more numerous among CD8+ T cells than CD4+.

No patient had autoimmune disease or received systemic immunosuppression. Sequenced by immunoSEQ multiplex PCR; TCRdb stores in-frame clones only, minus some. In the table there are 70,000 to 75,000 clones, about four fifths of which are singletons. This clone appeared once. Antigen specificity is unknown. The germline CDR1 and CDR2 sequences are GTSNPN and SVGIG (reference sequence). V trimming: 3 bases; J trimming: 3 bases; junction bases outside the gene matches: 7. The CDR3 contains 15 residues. The sequenced sample was CD4+ or CD8+ T cells sorted from blood, obtained in a trial of the OX40 agonist ivuxolimab. The V gene is TRBV30, the J gene TRBJ2-3, with 9 bases fitting TRBD2. The sequence was collected from an adult with an advanced solid tumor such as melanoma, head and neck, liver or kidney cancer. Here the CDR3 DNA reads TGTGCCTGGAGCGGGTTGCGGGAGGGGACAGATACGCAGTATTTT. Encoded protein: CAWSGLREGTDTQYF.